The text below deals with one TCR beta chain. Its antigen is undetermined. The sample comes from a study of cytomegalovirus exposure and HLA in healthy donors. The study's findings and limits: In an earlier analysis, most TCR beta V segments were productive about 87% or about 30% of the time. Serostatus for CMV was the only available immune exposure information. Later on, an analysis tied 18,000 or so TCR beta sequences to HLA alleles at 0.05 false discovery rate. Specific recognition of CMV antigens was confirmed in vitro for a few chains (all CMV-associated).

It was with 60 Vbeta and 13 Jbeta primers that the PCR ran. The protocol was immunoSEQ multiplex PCR, while the TCRdb copy is restricted to in-frame clones and leaves out a portion. The table records roughly 190,000 clones, roughly 76% of them present only once. This CDR3 spans 18 amino acids. The V segment lost 5 bases and the J segment 2 bases; nucleotides outside the gene matches: 12. The germline CDR1 and CDR2 sequences are SGHAT and FQNNGV. This chain links TRBV11-2 with TRBJ2-7, with TRBD2 identical over 13 bases. What was sequenced was PBMCs. This TCR derives from a middle-aged man in good health and CMV-seropositive. For the CDR3, the DNA is TGTGCCAGCAGCCAGATGACTAGCGGGGGGACCCTTACCTACGAGCAGTACTTC. Protein sequence: CASSQMTSGGTLTYEQYF. The full variable domain, with the rest looked up from reference TRBV11-2 and TRBJ2-7, is EAGVAQSPRYKIIEKRQSVAFWCNPISGHATLYWYQQILGQGPKLLIQFQNNGVVDDSQLPKDRFSAERLKGVDSTLKIQPAKLEDSAVYLCASSQMTSGGTLTYEQYFGPGTRLTVT.